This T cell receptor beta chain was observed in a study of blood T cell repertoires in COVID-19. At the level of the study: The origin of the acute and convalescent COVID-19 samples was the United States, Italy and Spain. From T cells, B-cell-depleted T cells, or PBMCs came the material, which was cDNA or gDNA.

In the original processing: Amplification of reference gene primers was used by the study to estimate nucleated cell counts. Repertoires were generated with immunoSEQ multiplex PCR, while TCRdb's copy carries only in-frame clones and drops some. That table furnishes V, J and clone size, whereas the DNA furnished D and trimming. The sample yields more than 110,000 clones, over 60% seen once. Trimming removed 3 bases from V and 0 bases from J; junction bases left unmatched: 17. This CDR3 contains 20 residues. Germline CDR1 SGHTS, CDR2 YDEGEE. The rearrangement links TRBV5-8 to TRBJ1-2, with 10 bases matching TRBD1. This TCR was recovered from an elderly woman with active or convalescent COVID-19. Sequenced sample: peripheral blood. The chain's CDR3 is CASSSRVYRQGAKANYGYTF. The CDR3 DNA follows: TGTGCCAGCAGCTCCAGAGTCTACCGACAGGGGGCCAAAGCTAACTATGGCTACACCTTC.